The clone carrying this TCR beta chain was counted only a few times. What it binds is unknown. This sample stems from a study of beta chain features in type 1 diabetes. Study observations and caveats: In type 1 diabetes patients, VDJ junctions had fewer insertions; deletions at these junctions were more frequent. HLA influence on TCRB rearrangement stayed unresolved here.

Every isolated RNA sample was fully reverse transcribed, so sequencing captured expressed TCRB transcripts. Generated by immunoSEQ multiplex PCR, the TCRdb table keeps only in-frame clones and is missing some. The sample holds 330,000 or so clones; about 19% are singletons and the top ten take 0.044%. The CDR3 covers 14 residues. V lost 7 bases, J lost 1 base, and 14 bases lay in between. Germline lookup yields CDR1 SGHRS and CDR2 YFSETQ. The specimen was naive CD4+ T cells from blood. V gene TRBV5-1 combines with J gene TRBJ2-5; possible D gene TRBD1, 5 bases. This receptor was obtained from a woman aged 18-29 years in good health. The chain's CDR3 is CASRLLQGQETQYF. DNA for the CDR3: TGCGCCAGCCGCCTTCTGCAGGGCCAAGAGACCCAGTACTTC.